These T cell receptor beta chains were read from a single sample in a study of T cell responses to AZD1222 COVID-19 vaccine. Generated by immunoSEQ multiplex PCR, the TCRdb table keeps only in-frame clones and is missing some. The sample holds 100,000 to 150,000 clones, approximately 91% seen once. Sequences were derived from peripheral blood, sampled 28 days after the second AZD1222 dose. The receptors were sampled from an adult who received the AZD1222 COVID-19 vaccine. Both conserved end residues are part of each CDR3. Each record gives: D gene, V gene, clone size, J gene, CDR3 length, CDR3 DNA, CDR3 protein. The D gene is left open where the match is weak. Clone size is shown for a subset of rows, as once, few, many or a class of expanded clone.

-	TRBV9	-	TRBJ2-1	14	TGTGCCAGCAGCGTTAGTGGGAACTACAATGAGCAGTTCTTC	CASSVSGNYNEQFF
-	TRBV6-5	few	TRBJ1-4	14	TGTGCCAGCAGGCCACAGGGCGGGGAGGAAAAACTGTTTTTT	CASRPQGGEEKLFF
-	TRBV9	once	TRBJ2-6	16	TGTGCCAGCAGCAGGACAGCAAACTCTGGGGCCAACGTCCTGACTTTC	CASSRTANSGANVLTF
-	TRBV5-1	few	TRBJ2-2	16	TGCGCCAGCAGTTTTGACGGGACCCTCCTTGGTGGGGAGCTGTTTTTT	CASSFDGTLLGGELFF
-	TRBV10-3	-	TRBJ1-2	14	TGTGCCATCAGTGGAAAAGACGGGACCGCGGACGAGACCTTC	CAISGKDGTADETF
TRBD1	TRBV9	-	TRBJ1-1	14	TGTGCCAGCAGCGGGGACAGGGGGCACACTGAAGCTTTCTTT	CASSGDRGHTEAFF
TRBD1	TRBV28	-	TRBJ1-5	20	TGTGCCAGCATTGGACAGGGAAGATCGTACGAAGGGTATAGCAATCAGCCCCAGCATTTT	CASIGQGRSYEGYSNQPQHF
TRBD1	TRBV18	-	TRBJ1-5	13	TGTGCCAGCTCACAGGGGGCTGATCAGCCCCAGCATTTT	CASSQGADQPQHF
-	TRBV19	-	TRBJ1-6	16	TGTGCCAGTAGTACCCCCTTGGGAGGGTCGAATTCACCCCTCCACTTT	CASSTPLGGSNSPLHF
-	TRBV20-1	-	TRBJ1-4	11	TGCAGTGCTAGAGACTATCGTGTCTCGGCTTTT	CSARDYRVSAF
TRBD1	TRBV5-4	-	TRBJ2-6	17	TGTGCCAGCAGTCGCGGGACAGGGAGCTCTGGGGCCAACGTCCTGACTTTC	CASSRGTGSSGANVLTF
-	TRBV20-1	-	TRBJ1-1	11	TGCAGTGCTTCAGGGAACACTGAAGCTTTCTTT	CSASGNTEAFF
TRBD1	TRBV11-3	-	TRBJ1-1	13	TGTGCCAGCAGCCCCCCAGGGGGGAAGGCAGCTTTCTTT	CASSPPGGKAAFF
-	TRBV4-1	-	TRBJ1-5	18	TGCGCCAGCAGCCAAGGGTTTGGGGCGGGAATAGGGCAGCAGCCCCAGCATTTT	CASSQGFGAGIGQQPQHF
TRBD2	TRBV3-1/TRBV3-2	-	TRBJ2-1	16	TGTGCCAGCAGCCACGAGCGGGGGAGCTCCTACAATGAGCAGTTCTTC	CASSHERGSSYNEQFF
-	TRBV6-5	-	TRBJ1-2	13	TGTGCCAGCACTACACAGGGAATCTATGGCTACACCTTC	CASTTQGIYGYTF
-	TRBV6-1	-	TRBJ1-1	20	TGTGCCAGCAGTGAAAGGGGGAATATACGGGTAAGGCGAGTGAACACTGAAGCTTTCTTT	CASSERGNIRVRRVNTEAFF
-	TRBV28	-	TRBJ2-5	15	TGTGCCAGCAGCAACCTCCACGGGGGACAAGAGACCCAGTACTTC	CASSNLHGGQETQYF
TRBD2	TRBV7-3	-	TRBJ2-1	15	TGTGCCAGCAGCTCCAATAGCGGGGGGTACAATGAGCAGTTCTTC	CASSSNSGGYNEQFF
TRBD2	TRBV11-2	-	TRBJ2-1	16	TGTGCCAGCAGCTCCCTAGGGGCGGGAGGGCGTGAGGAGCAGTTCTTC	CASSSLGAGGREEQFF
-	TRBV7-9	-	TRBJ2-4	15	TGTGCCAGCAGCCAGTTCAATTCCCCATATAACATTCAGTACTTC	CASSQFNSPYNIQYF
TRBD1	TRBV28	-	TRBJ2-5	14	TGTGCCAGCAGTTCGGACAGGGGCGACGAGACCCAGTACTTC	CASSSDRGDETQYF
TRBD2	TRBV13	-	TRBJ2-1	19	TGTGCCAGCAGCGTACCGGGACTAGCGGGAGCTAGCTCCTACAATGAGCAGTTCTTC	CASSVPGLAGASSYNEQFF
TRBD1	TRBV9	-	TRBJ2-1	13	TGTGCCAGCAGCGTAGGGGACAGCAATGAGCAGTTCTTC	CASSVGDSNEQFF
-	TRBV12-3/TRBV12-4	-	TRBJ2-7	13	TGTGCCAGCAGTTTACGGAGATCATACGAGCAGTACTTC	CASSLRRSYEQYF
-	TRBV10-3	-	TRBJ1-3	15	TGTGCCAGTTATCAGGCGGACTACTCTGGAAACACCATATATTTT	CASYQADYSGNTIYF
-	TRBV21-1	-	TRBJ1-5	18	TGTGCCAGCAGCAAAGGGGGCCCCGACAGGGGGTTCGTTCAGCCCCAGCATTTT	CASSKGGPDRGFVQPQHF
-	TRBV27	-	TRBJ1-2	14	TGTGCCAGCAGTTACGCCACAGCGCCGGGTGGCTACACCTTC	CASSYATAPGGYTF
-	TRBV3-1/TRBV3-2	-	TRBJ1-2	13	TGTGCCAGCAGCCTCCGGCAGAGCTATGGCTACACCTTC	CASSLRQSYGYTF
-	TRBV18	-	TRBJ1-1	15	TGTGCCAGCTCACCACCTCTGGGGGCGGGCACTGAAGCTTTCTTT	CASSPPLGAGTEAFF
-	TRBV5-1	-	TRBJ2-3	14	TGCGCCAGCAGCCTAGCAACTAGCACAGATACGCAGTATTTT	CASSLATSTDTQYF
-	TRBV19	-	TRBJ1-5	15	TGTGCCAGTAGTCCTTTCAGGGGTAGCAATCAGCCCCAGCATTTT	CASSPFRGSNQPQHF
-	TRBV7-9	-	TRBJ1-5	15	TGTGCCAGCAGCTTGGAGCGCTTCCTCCTATGGCCCCAGCATTTT	CASSLERFLLWPQHF
-	TRBV11-3	-	TRBJ2-7	15	TGTGCCAGCAGCTTATCGGGGGCCAACTCCTACGAGCAGTACTTC	CASSLSGANSYEQYF
-	TRBV5-1	-	TRBJ2-2	16	TGCGCCAGCAGCTGGCGCCCAACTAGAGGCACCGGGGAGCTGTTTTTT	CASSWRPTRGTGELFF
TRBD1	TRBV7-8	-	TRBJ2-2	16	TGTGCCAGCAGCTTAAGTTTAGGACAGGGGCCCGGGGAGCTGTTTTTT	CASSLSLGQGPGELFF
-	TRBV10-3	once	TRBJ2-1	15	TGTGCCATCAGTGACTGGAGCGACCGCTACAATGAGCAGTTCTTC	CAISDWSDRYNEQFF
TRBD2	TRBV7-3	-	TRBJ2-7	18	TGTGCCAGCAGCTTACGTCCGGGGTCGGGACTAGCCAGCTACGAGCAGTACTTC	CASSLRPGSGLASYEQYF
TRBD2	TRBV6-5	-	TRBJ2-1	15	TGTGCCAGCATTCCACTAGCGGGAGGTCGAAATGAGCAGTTCTTC	CASIPLAGGRNEQFF
-	TRBV7-8	-	TRBJ1-3	14	TGTGCCAGCAGCCTTCTCCAATCTGGAAACACCATATATTTT	CASSLLQSGNTIYF
-	TRBV7-6	-	TRBJ2-3	16	TGTGCCAGCAGCCCCACCGGCAGGGGGGGGACAGATACGCAGTATTTT	CASSPTGRGGTDTQYF
-	TRBV4-1	-	TRBJ2-1	17	TGCGCCAGCAGCCCTACCACCGGGACAAGGTTTGGCCATGAGCAGTTCTTC	CASSPTTGTRFGHEQFF
-	TRBV2	-	TRBJ1-4	14	TGTGCCAGCAGAAGGACACCTGAGGATGAAAAACTGTTTTTT	CASRRTPEDEKLFF
-	TRBV14	-	TRBJ2-2	11	TGTGCCAGCAGCCAAGCCGGGGAGCTGTTTTTT	CASSQAGELFF
TRBD2	TRBV10-3	-	TRBJ2-1	15	TGTGCCATCAGTGCAAAGCGGGGGACCTACAATGAGCAGTTCTTC	CAISAKRGTYNEQFF
-	TRBV2	-	TRBJ1-2	13	TGTGCCAGCATCGAGGGGGGCCTCGTCGGCTACACCTTC	CASIEGGLVGYTF
-	TRBV12-5	once	TRBJ2-3	13	TGTGCTAGTGGCTTCCAAGGCACAGATACGCAGTATTTT	CASGFQGTDTQYF
TRBD2	TRBV11-1	-	TRBJ2-1	18	TGTGCCAGCAGCTTAGCGGGACTAGCGGGAGGGGGGCGCGGAGAGCAGTTCTTC	CASSLAGLAGGGRGEQFF
-	TRBV7-9	-	TRBJ2-3	13	TGTGCCAGCAGTTCGGCTGCCACAGATACGCAGTATTTT	CASSSAATDTQYF
TRBD2	TRBV7-9	few	TRBJ2-3	14	TGTGCCAGCAGTTCCGGGACTAGCGGTGATACGCAGTATTTT	CASSSGTSGDTQYF
-	TRBV24-1	-	TRBJ2-7	12	TGTGCCACACCTGGACTCGGCTACGAGCAGTACTTC	CATPGLGYEQYF
TRBD1	TRBV6-5	once	TRBJ1-1	14	TGTGCCAGCAGACCCGGACAGGGGGAGACTGAAGCTTTCTTT	CASRPGQGETEAFF
-	TRBV7-9	-	TRBJ2-7	12	TGTGCCAGCAGCCCGCCCTCCTACGAGCAGTACTTC	CASSPPSYEQYF
TRBD1	TRBV19	-	TRBJ1-2	13	TGTGCCAGTAGTATGACAGGGCGGGTCGCCTACACCTTC	CASSMTGRVAYTF
TRBD2	TRBV28	-	TRBJ2-1	15	TGTGCCAGCAGTCGGTTAGCGGGAGGGAACAATGAGCAGTTCTTC	CASSRLAGGNNEQFF
-	TRBV5-1	-	TRBJ1-1	13	TGCGCCAGCCAAGAAGAAGCGAACACTGAAGCTTTCTTT	CASQEEANTEAFF
TRBD1	TRBV14	-	TRBJ2-7	16	TGTGCCAGCAGCCCTAGGACAGGGGAGATCTCCTACGAGCAGTACTTC	CASSPRTGEISYEQYF
-	TRBV7-9	-	TRBJ1-5	14	TGTGCCAGCAGCTTAGGGGCCCCAAGTACTCCCCAGCATTTT	CASSLGAPSTPQHF
TRBD1	TRBV28	-	TRBJ2-1	11	TGTGCCAGCAGCCCGACAGGGTCGCAGTTCTTC	CASSPTGSQFF